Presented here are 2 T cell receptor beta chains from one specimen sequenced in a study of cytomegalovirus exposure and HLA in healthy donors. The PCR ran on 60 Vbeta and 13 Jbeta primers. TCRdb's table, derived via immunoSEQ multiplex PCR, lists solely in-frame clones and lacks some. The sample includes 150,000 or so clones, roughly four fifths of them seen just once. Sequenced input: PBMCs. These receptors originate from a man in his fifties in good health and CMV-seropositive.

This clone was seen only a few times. CDR3 bases: TGCGCCAGCAGCTGGGGGACAGGGTTAGAAGCTTTCTTT. Translating gives CASSWGTGLEAFF. The V gene is TRBV5-1, the J gene TRBJ1-1; 9 bases line up with TRBD1. Trimming at V came to 3 bases and at J to 8 bases, leaving 5 bases not matched to a gene. This CDR3 spans 13 amino acids. The germline V gene has CDR1 SGHRS and CDR2 YFSETQ.

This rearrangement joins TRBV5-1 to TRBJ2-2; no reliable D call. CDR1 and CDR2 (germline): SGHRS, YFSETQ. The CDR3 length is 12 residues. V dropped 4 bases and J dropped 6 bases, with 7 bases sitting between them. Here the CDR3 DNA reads TGCGCCAGCAGCCTCCCCGCCGGGGAGCTGTTTTTT. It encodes CASSLPAGELFF.